The rows below give T cell receptor beta chains drawn from one sample of a study of CD8+ T cells in alopecia areata. Sequenced by immunoSEQ multiplex PCR; TCRdb stores in-frame clones only, minus some. The sample holds fewer than 150,000 clones, less than 45% seen once. Sequenced sample: CD4+ T cells sorted from blood. These receptors were collected from a human donor with alopecia areata. Each CDR3 is given with its conserved first and last residue. D genes are given only for firm matches. Clone sizes are given selectively: once, few, many, or a class where the clone is expanded.

cdr3_aa: CASSHGTSERDNEQFF
cdr3_nt: TGTGCCAGCAGCCACGGGACTAGCGAACGGGACAATGAGCAGTTCTTC
v_call: TRBV4-2
j_call: TRBJ2-1
clone_size: few
d_call: TRBD2

cdr3_aa: CASSDGPGETQYF
cdr3_nt: TGTGCCAGCAGTGATGGCCCAGGGGAGACCCAGTACTTC
v_call: TRBV6-1
j_call: TRBJ2-5
clone_size: .
d_call: .

cdr3_aa: CASRGQSTDTQYF
cdr3_nt: TGTGCCAGCAGGGGACAGAGCACAGATACGCAGTATTTT
v_call: TRBV6-6
j_call: TRBJ2-3
clone_size: .
d_call: TRBD1

cdr3_aa: CASSYGGAPEGHEQYF
cdr3_nt: TGTGCCAGCAGTTACGGTGGGGCCCCTGAGGGCCACGAGCAGTACTTC
v_call: TRBV6-5
j_call: TRBJ2-7
clone_size: .
d_call: .

cdr3_aa: CASSWGAKNEQYF
cdr3_nt: TGTGCCAGCAGTTGGGGGGCGAAAAACGAGCAGTACTTC
v_call: TRBV28
j_call: TRBJ2-7
clone_size: many
d_call: .

cdr3_aa: CASSLGRVEETQYF
cdr3_nt: TGCGCCAGCAGCTTGGGTAGGGTGGAAGAGACCCAGTACTTC
v_call: TRBV5-1
j_call: TRBJ2-5
clone_size: .
d_call: .

cdr3_aa: CAWSEPRNTIYF
cdr3_nt: TGTGCCTGGAGTGAACCAAGAAACACCATATATTTT
v_call: TRBV30
j_call: TRBJ1-3
clone_size: .
d_call: .

cdr3_aa: CASSERVGYEQYF
cdr3_nt: TGTGCCAGCAGTGAACGTGTAGGGTACGAGCAGTACTTC
v_call: TRBV25-1
j_call: TRBJ2-7
clone_size: .
d_call: .

cdr3_aa: CAWTGTDNEKLFF
cdr3_nt: TGTGCCTGGACCGGGACAGATAATGAAAAACTGTTTTTT
v_call: TRBV30
j_call: TRBJ1-4
clone_size: .
d_call: TRBD1

cdr3_aa: CASSQGRLETGETQYF
cdr3_nt: TGCGCCAGCAGCCAAGGTCGCCTAGAGACGGGAGAGACCCAGTACTTC
v_call: TRBV4-3
j_call: TRBJ2-5
clone_size: .
d_call: .

cdr3_aa: CASSLTSAGNTIYF
cdr3_nt: TGTGCCAGCAGCCTGACCTCGGCTGGAAACACCATATATTTT
v_call: TRBV13
j_call: TRBJ1-3
clone_size: few
d_call: .

cdr3_aa: CASSDRGSYGYTF
cdr3_nt: TGTGCCAGCAGCGACAGGGGATCGTATGGCTACACCTTC
v_call: TRBV14
j_call: TRBJ1-2
clone_size: few
d_call: TRBD1

cdr3_aa: CASSQERRSYEQYF
cdr3_nt: TGCGCCAGCAGCCAAGAAAGAAGGTCCTACGAGCAGTACTTC
v_call: TRBV4-3
j_call: TRBJ2-7
clone_size: few
d_call: .

cdr3_aa: CASSRPGLARRSSYEQYF
cdr3_nt: TGTGCCAGCAGCCGGCCGGGACTAGCGCGACGGAGCTCCTACGAGCAGTACTTC
v_call: TRBV11-2
j_call: TRBJ2-7
clone_size: .
d_call: TRBD2

cdr3_aa: CATSALPETGVKTQYF
cdr3_nt: TGTGCCACCAGCGCCTTACCCGAGACAGGGGTAAAGACCCAGTACTTC
v_call: TRBV15
j_call: TRBJ2-5
clone_size: .
d_call: TRBD1

cdr3_aa: CASSFGTYTGSRETQYF
cdr3_nt: TGCGCCAGCAGCTTTGGGACATATACAGGGTCTCGAGAGACCCAGTACTTC
v_call: TRBV5-1
j_call: TRBJ2-5
clone_size: .
d_call: .

cdr3_aa: CSVEGGTGTENTDTQYF
cdr3_nt: TGCAGCGTTGAAGGGGGGACAGGGACGGAGAACACAGATACGCAGTATTTT
v_call: TRBV29-1
j_call: TRBJ2-3
clone_size: few
d_call: TRBD1

cdr3_aa: CASSRRGSANEKLFF
cdr3_nt: TGTGCCAGCAGTCGGCGTGGCTCGGCTAATGAAAAACTGTTTTTT
v_call: TRBV2
j_call: TRBJ1-4
clone_size: .
d_call: .

cdr3_aa: CASSSGQHGYTF
cdr3_nt: TGTGCCAGCAGCTCGGGACAGCATGGCTACACCTTC
v_call: TRBV7-3
j_call: TRBJ1-2
clone_size: few
d_call: TRBD1

cdr3_aa: CASSFSGEGFNEQFF
cdr3_nt: TGTGCCAGCAGTTTTAGCGGGGAAGGGTTCAATGAGCAGTTCTTC
v_call: TRBV27
j_call: TRBJ2-1
clone_size: once
d_call: TRBD2

cdr3_aa: CSVSRGETQYF
cdr3_nt: TGCAGCGTTTCCCGGGGAGAGACCCAGTACTTC
v_call: TRBV29-1
j_call: TRBJ2-5
clone_size: few
d_call: .

cdr3_aa: CSVETGRNTEAFF
cdr3_nt: TGCAGCGTTGAGACAGGGCGTAACACTGAAGCTTTCTTT
v_call: TRBV29-1
j_call: TRBJ1-1
clone_size: few
d_call: TRBD1

cdr3_aa: CATTKPTDGYTF
cdr3_nt: TGTGCCACAACCAAGCCGACTGATGGCTACACCTTC
v_call: TRBV7-2
j_call: TRBJ1-2
clone_size: .
d_call: .